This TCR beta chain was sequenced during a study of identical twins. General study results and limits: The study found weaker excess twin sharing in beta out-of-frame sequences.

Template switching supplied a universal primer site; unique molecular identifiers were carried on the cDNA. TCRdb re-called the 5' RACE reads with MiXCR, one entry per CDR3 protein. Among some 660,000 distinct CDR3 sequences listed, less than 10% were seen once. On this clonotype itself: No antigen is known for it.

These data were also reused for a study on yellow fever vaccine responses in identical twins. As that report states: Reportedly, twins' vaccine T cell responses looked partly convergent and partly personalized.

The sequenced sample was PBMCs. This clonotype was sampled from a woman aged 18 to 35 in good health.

CDR3 region: CASSQGQGRTDTQYF. In DNA form, the CDR3 reads TGTGCCAGCAGCCAAGGTCAGGGGAGGACAGATACGCAGTATTTT. The chain combines TRBV3-1 with TRBJ2-3, with D perhaps matching TRBD1 or TRBD2 (6 bases each). Germline V gene sequence: CDR1 LGHDT, CDR2 YNNKEL (reference sequence). The CDR3 sequence is 15 residues long. The ends were cut back, 1 base at V and 3 bases at J, with 11 bases in the middle.